These 22 T cell receptor beta chains originate from one sample sequenced in a study of PD-1 blockade in classical Hodgkin lymphoma. Data came from immunoSEQ multiplex PCR; TCRdb stores just in-frame clones and leaves some out. The sample comprises tens of thousands of clones, just under 80% of which are singletons, and 9.4% rests with the top ten. Time point: cycle 4 day 1 (C4D1), after more than five weeks of nivolumab. The patients all showed relapse after autologous stem cell transplantation, while their brentuximab vedotin exposure varied. Specimen: peripheral blood mononuclear cells (PBMCs), collected before the fourth cycle of nivolumab. The receptors stem from a human donor with classical Hodgkin lymphoma.

V is TRBV7-9 and J is TRBJ2-3; possibly TRBD1 for D (6 bases). V lost 1 base and J 6 bases, leaving 20 bases between the germline ends. CDR1 SEHNR and CDR2 FQNEAQ come from the germline V gene (reference sequence). The CDR3 has 17 amino acids. The DNA of the CDR3 is TGTGCCAGCAGCTTAGATTTACTGGGGCAGGGGTTGGATACGCAGTATTTT. It is translated as CASSLDLLGQGLDTQYF.

This clone was counted a single time. The chain uses TRBV5-1 and TRBJ2-5; D ambiguous. Per the germline V gene, CDR1 is SGHRS and CDR2 is YFSETQ. This CDR3 comprises 15 residues. The V end lost 4 bases, the J end lost 1 base, and 14 bases lay between the germline ends. The CDR3 region has the DNA TGCGCCAGCAGCCTGCCTGCCCTTCTCCAAGAGACCCAGTACTTC. Translating gives CASSLPALLQETQYF.

The chain couples TRBV7-2 to TRBJ2-3; D may be TRBD1 or TRBD2 (5 bases each). The V gene lost 0 bases and the J gene lost 2 bases, with 9 bases spanning the gap. The CDR3 is 15 residues long. CDR1 SGHTA and CDR2 FQGNSA come from the germline V gene. In DNA, the CDR3 is TGTGCCAGCAGCTTAGCGGGGGTGTCCACAGATACGCAGTATTTT. Protein product: CASSLAGVSTDTQYF.

This clone was detected only a few times. This rearrangement joins TRBV6-1 to TRBJ1-5; tentative D call: TRBD1 (6 bases). V was clipped by 7 bases and J by 5 bases, with 12 bases between them. This CDR3 has 13 amino acids. Germline CDR1 reads MNHNS; CDR2 reads SASEGT. As DNA, the CDR3 is TGTGCCAGCATTGGACAGTTCGATCAGCCCCAGCATTTT. Its protein product is CASIGQFDQPQHF.

V gene TRBV7-8 combines with J gene TRBJ1-4; a possible D gene is TRBD1 (5 bases). The length of the CDR3 is 16 residues. V lost 2 bases and J 14 bases, leaving 24 bases between the germline ends. Germline V gene sequence: CDR1 SGHVS, CDR2 FQNEAQ. The CDR3 region has the DNA TGTGCCAGCAGCTTATCCTCTTTGGGACGGCCCGAAGTGCTGTTTTTT. As protein: CASSLSSLGRPEVLFF.

A single count supports this clone. The CDR3 sequence is CASSQDWVEAFF. The CDR3 nucleotides read TGCGCCAGCAGCCAAGATTGGGTTGAAGCTTTCTTT. The J gene is TRBJ1-1, the V gene TRBV4-1; D remains unclear. Germline V gene sequence: CDR1 MGHRA, CDR2 YSYEKL. Trimming removed 0 bases at V and 7 bases at J, with 6 bases between. The CDR3 has 12 amino acids.

The J gene is TRBJ2-7, the V gene TRBV28, with D unclear. V dropped 5 bases and J dropped 2 bases, with 13 bases sitting between them. The CDR3 totals 14 residues. Germline loops: CDR1 MDHEN, CDR2 SYDVKM. The CDR3: CASSERVPAYEQYF. DNA of the CDR3: TGTGCCAGCAGTGAACGGGTCCCAGCCTACGAGCAGTACTTC.

In its sample, this clone was seen a few times. The V gene is TRBV5-4, the J gene TRBJ2-2; a weak D match, TRBD2 (6 bases). V was pared by 4 bases and J by 2 bases, with 15 bases between. CDR1 is SGHNT, CDR2 YYREEE, per germline (reference sequence). The CDR3 length is 16 residues. The CDR3 reads CASSPSGGANTGELFF. Written as DNA, the CDR3 is TGTGCCAGCAGCCCCTCAGGCGGGGCTAACACCGGGGAGCTGTTTTTT.

The CDR3 here is CASSTRLGNTGELFF. The CDR3 nucleotides read TGTGCCAGCAGCACCCGACTAGGCAACACCGGGGAGCTGTTTTTT. The J gene is TRBJ2-2, the V gene TRBV21-1; TRBD2 is taken as the D call from the table, unchecked against the DNA. TRBV21-1 is described as a pseudogene. The CDR3 is made up of 15 amino acids.

The V call is TRBV6-5, the J call TRBJ2-1, with D perhaps matching TRBD2 (6 bases). Trimming took 5 bases from V and 13 from J, leaving 18 bases between them. CDR1 and CDR2 from the germline V gene are MNHEY and SVGAGI. The CDR3 is 13 amino acids. DNA for the CDR3: TGTGCCAGCAGTAGGGCCGGGACTTCTGGACAGTTCTTC. Translating it yields CASSRAGTSGQFF.

The chain couples TRBV7-9 to TRBJ1-1; 8 bases agree with TRBD1. J lost 0 bases, V lost 4 bases, and 7 bases had no gene match. The CDR3 has 16 residues. The V gene's germline CDR1 is SEHNR and CDR2 FQNEAQ (reference sequence). The CDR3 bases are TGTGCCAGCAGCTGGATCAGGGGGCCCCTGAACACTGAAGCTTTCTTT. Its translation: CASSWIRGPLNTEAFF.

In its sample, this clone was seen a few times. The chain uses TRBV6-6 and TRBJ1-1; 7 bases match TRBD1. The germline gives CDR1 MNHNY, CDR2 SVGAGI (reference sequence). With V trimmed by 7 bases and J by 3 bases, 8 bases remained unmatched. The CDR3 has 14 amino acids. This chain's CDR3 is CASKKQGSDTEAFF. For the CDR3, the DNA is TGTGCCAGCAAGAAACAGGGGTCGGACACTGAAGCTTTCTTT.

CDR3: CATSRLQSRKYF. The CDR3 DNA reads TGTGCCACCAGCAGGCTCCAGTCCAGGAAGTACTTC. This chain uses TRBV15 with TRBJ2-7; D call uncertain. V lost 3 bases and J lost 11, with 14 bases in between. Germline values: CDR1 LNHNV, CDR2 YYDKDF (reference sequence). The CDR3 contains 12 residues.

V gene TRBV7-9 combines with J gene TRBJ1-1, with D tentatively TRBD1 (6 bases). Germline values: CDR1 SEHNR, CDR2 FQNEAQ (reference sequence). V lost 3 bases, J lost 4 bases, and 9 bases lay in between. The CDR3 runs to 13 residues. CDR3 residues: CASSFTGLTEAFF. The CDR3 region has the DNA TGTGCCAGCAGCTTCACAGGGCTCACTGAAGCTTTCTTT. Complete variable domain (other parts from reference TRBV7-9 and TRBJ1-1): DTGVSQNPRHKITKRGQNVTFRCDPISEHNRLYWYRQTLGQGPEFLTYFQNEAQLEKSRLLSDRFSAERPKGSFSTLEIQRTEQGDSAMYLCASSFTGLTEAFFGQGTRLTVV.

The rearrangement joins TRBV7-9 to TRBJ1-5; D is possibly TRBD1 (6 bases). Germline V CDR1 and CDR2: SEHNR, FQNEAQ (reference sequence). The ends were cut back, 2 bases at V and 2 bases at J, with 7 bases in the middle. CDR3 length equals 14 residues. CDR3 residues: CASSLSGGNQPQHF. CDR3 coding DNA: TGTGCCAGCAGCTTATCAGGGGGCAATCAGCCCCAGCATTTT.

The gene calls are TRBV7-9 and TRBJ2-3, with 7 bases aligning to TRBD2. Germline lookup yields CDR1 SEHNR and CDR2 FQNEAQ (reference sequence). Trimming cost V 2 bases and J 5 bases; bases outside gene matches: 7. CDR3 length: 15 residues. DNA of the CDR3: TGTGCCAGCAGCTTAACGTCGGGGGGAGTAGATACGCAGTATTTT. Its protein product is CASSLTSGGVDTQYF.

V usage is TRBV7-9 and J usage is TRBJ1-1; D unclear. The CDR3 is made up of 14 amino acids. V was cut by 2 bases and J by 6 bases, with 13 bases left in between. In germline, CDR1 is SEHNR, CDR2 FQNEAQ (reference sequence). The DNA for the CDR3 is TGTGCCAGCAGCTTACGCGGTGCCTTTTCTGAAGCTTTCTTT. It yields the protein CASSLRGAFSEAFF.

The rearrangement links TRBV27 to TRBJ2-1; D is tentatively TRBD1 or TRBD2 (5 bases each). The V end lost 4 bases, the J end lost 3 bases, and 7 bases lay between the germline ends. Germline-derived CDR1 and CDR2 are MNHEY and SMNVEV (reference sequence). The CDR3 consists of 13 residues. This CDR3 is CASSSRGYNEQFF. The CDR3 DNA reads TGTGCCAGCAGTTCGAGGGGCTACAATGAGCAGTTCTTC.

The chain couples TRBV11-2 to TRBJ1-3, with a weak D call TRBD1 (5 bases). The germline V gene has CDR1 SGHAT and CDR2 FQNNGV. Trimming stripped 2 bases from V and 0 bases from J, with 8 bases between. The CDR3 runs to 15 residues. CDR3 sequence reads: CASSLRGLSGNTIYF. DNA of the CDR3: TGTGCCAGCAGCTTAAGGGGTCTCTCTGGAAACACCATATATTTT.

The rearrangement links TRBV7-9 to TRBJ2-5, with TRBD2 identical over 7 bases. Germline CDR1 SEHNR, CDR2 FQNEAQ (reference sequence). The CDR3 has 14 amino acids. Trimming took 5 bases from V and 4 from J; bases not matched to a gene: 7. DNA for the CDR3: TGTGCCAGCAGCCCTACAGGCGGGGGAGAGACCCAGTACTTC. It yields the protein CASSPTGGGETQYF.

This clone was recorded once. This rearrangement joins TRBV11-2 to TRBJ2-1, with 9 bases identical to TRBD1. Germline assignment: CDR1 SGHAT and CDR2 FQNNGV. Losses at the gene ends were 3 bases for V and 6 bases for J; bases not matched to a gene: 0. This CDR3 has 13 amino acids. CDR3: CASSLGQGNEQFF. CDR3 sequence (DNA): TGTGCCAGCAGCTTGGGACAGGGCAATGAGCAGTTCTTC. The variable domain in full, completed from reference TRBV11-2 and TRBJ2-1, reads EAGVAQSPRYKIIEKRQSVAFWCNPISGHATLYWYQQILGQGPKLLIQFQNNGVVDDSQLPKDRFSAERLKGVDSTLKIQPAKLEDSAVYLCASSLGQGNEQFFGPGTRLTVL.

This clone came up once. The genes are TRBV19 and TRBJ2-2; a weak D match, TRBD2 (6 bases). V lost 4 bases and J 0 bases, leaving 12 bases between the germline ends. The CDR3 runs 16 residues. Germline-derived CDR1 and CDR2 are LNHDA and SQIVND (reference sequence). CDR3 region: CASSNGRVPNTGELFF. The CDR3 DNA reads as TGTGCCAGTAGTAACGGGAGAGTTCCGAACACCGGGGAGCTGTTTTTT.